The source of this T cell receptor beta chain is a study of long-term antiretroviral therapy in people with HIV. It was version v3.0 of the immunoSEQ assay that was run at survey level. Sequencing set out to capture about 40,000-55,000 T-cell genomes per sample. The table came from immunoSEQ multiplex PCR; TCRdb's copy has only in-frame clones and leaves some out. The data contain approximately 45,000 clones, about 89% of them singletons. This clone turned up a few times. Its antigen is undetermined. CDR1 and CDR2 from the germline V gene are MNHEY and SVGAGI. This CDR3 contains 14 residues. V lost 0 bases, J lost 4 bases, and 9 bases lay in between. Study-level points and caveats: Even long-term ART left TRB diversity below transplant donor controls, despite gains.

The cryopreserved samples used held roughly 0.9-10 million PBMC prior to extraction of DNA. The material was unsorted PBMCs, obtained 0.1 years before starting antiretroviral therapy. The receptor was isolated from a woman aged 45-65 years with HIV. The chain has TRBV6-5 and TRBJ1-2, with no clear D. The CDR3 here is CASSYSGGIYGYTF. CDR3 sequence (DNA): TGTGCCAGCAGTTACTCGGGAGGAATCTATGGCTACACCTTC.